Reported below is one T cell receptor (beta chain). Some clones are missing from TCRdb's copy, which holds only in-frame ones; the method was immunoSEQ multiplex PCR. This sample yields some 170,000 clones, of which around nine tenths are seen a single time; over 15% belongs to the top ten. This CDR3 region has 14 residues. Trimming removed 2 bases from V and 4 bases from J, with 11 bases in between. Germline values: CDR1 MNHEY, CDR2 SVGAGI. The entry originates in a study of blood T cell repertoires in COVID-19. This receptor was obtained from a man between 60 and 70 years old with active or convalescent COVID-19. The sample was peripheral blood. This chain connects TRBV6-5 to TRBJ1-2; TRBD1 is a possible D gene (6 bases). CDR3 nucleotides: TGTGCCAGCAGTTACACACAGGGATCCTATGGCTACACCTTC. Protein product: CASSYTQGSYGYTF.